This TCR beta chain was found in a study of STAT5B mutations in CD4+ large granular lymphocyte leukemia. Study-level findings and limits: 8/27 top patient clones versus 2/35 control clones were TRBV06-family.

The CDR3 loop spans 13 amino acids. Trimming at V came to 7 bases and at J to 6 bases, leaving 11 bases not matched to a gene. Germline V CDR1 and CDR2: SQVTM, ANQGSEA. Sequencing was performed with immunoSEQ multiplex PCR; in TCRdb, only in-frame clones are kept and a portion is missing. The sample records about 4,000 clones, roughly four fifths being singletons. Comment on this clone: Antigen unknown.

This TCR was recovered from a man between 65 and 79 years old with CD4+ T-cell large granular lymphocyte leukemia. V usage is TRBV29-1 and J usage is TRBJ1-2; 7 nucleotides line up with TRBD1. The sample comprised PBMCs. CDR3 loop: CSAADPGGDGYTF. The CDR3 DNA reads TGCAGCGCCGCCGATCCAGGGGGTGATGGCTACACCTTC.